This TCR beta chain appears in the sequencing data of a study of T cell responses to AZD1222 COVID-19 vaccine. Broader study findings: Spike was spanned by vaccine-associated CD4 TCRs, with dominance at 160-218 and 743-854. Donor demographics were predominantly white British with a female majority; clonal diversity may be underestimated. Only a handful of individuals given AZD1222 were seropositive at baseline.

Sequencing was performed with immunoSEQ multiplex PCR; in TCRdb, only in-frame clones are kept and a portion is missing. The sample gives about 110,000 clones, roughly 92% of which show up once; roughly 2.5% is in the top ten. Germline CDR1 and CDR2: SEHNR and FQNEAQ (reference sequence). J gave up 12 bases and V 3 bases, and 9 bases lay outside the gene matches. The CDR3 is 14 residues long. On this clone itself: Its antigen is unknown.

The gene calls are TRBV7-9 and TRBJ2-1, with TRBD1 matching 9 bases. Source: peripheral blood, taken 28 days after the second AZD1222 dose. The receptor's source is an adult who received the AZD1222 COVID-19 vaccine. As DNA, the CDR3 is TGTGCCAGCAGCTTGGGACAGGGTAGCCTTGGGCAGTTCTTC. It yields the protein CASSLGQGSLGQFF.